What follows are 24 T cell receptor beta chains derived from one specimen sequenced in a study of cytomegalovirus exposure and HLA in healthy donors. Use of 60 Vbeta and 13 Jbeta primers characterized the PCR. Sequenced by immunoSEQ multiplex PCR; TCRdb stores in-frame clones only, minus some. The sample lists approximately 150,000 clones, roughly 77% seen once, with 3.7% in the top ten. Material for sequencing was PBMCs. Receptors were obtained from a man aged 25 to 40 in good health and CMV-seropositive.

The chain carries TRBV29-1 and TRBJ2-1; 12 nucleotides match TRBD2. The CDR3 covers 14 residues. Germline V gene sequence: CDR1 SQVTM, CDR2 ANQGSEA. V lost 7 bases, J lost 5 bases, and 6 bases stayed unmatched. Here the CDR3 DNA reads TGCAGCGGGGGGCTAGCGGGGGGGAACAATGAGCAGTTCTTC. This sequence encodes CSGGLAGGNNEQFF.

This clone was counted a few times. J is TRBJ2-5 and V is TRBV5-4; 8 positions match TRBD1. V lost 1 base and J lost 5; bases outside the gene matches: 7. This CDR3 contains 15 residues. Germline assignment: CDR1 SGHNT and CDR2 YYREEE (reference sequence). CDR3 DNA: TGTGCCAGCAGCTTGAGGCAGGGGGCATGGGAGACCCAGTACTTC. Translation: CASSLRQGAWETQYF.

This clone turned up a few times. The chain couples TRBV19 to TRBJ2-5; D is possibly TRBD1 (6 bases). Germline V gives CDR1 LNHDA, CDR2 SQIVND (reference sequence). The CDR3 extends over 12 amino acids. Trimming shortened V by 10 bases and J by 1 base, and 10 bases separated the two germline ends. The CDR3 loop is CAISDSQETQYF. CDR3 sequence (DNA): TGTGCCATCTCGGACAGCCAAGAGACCCAGTACTTC.

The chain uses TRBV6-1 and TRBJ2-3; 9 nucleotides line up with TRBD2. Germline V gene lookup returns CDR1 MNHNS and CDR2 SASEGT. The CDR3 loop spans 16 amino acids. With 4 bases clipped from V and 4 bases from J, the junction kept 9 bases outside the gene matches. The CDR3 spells CASSAVSGGLSDTQYF. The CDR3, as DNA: TGTGCCAGCAGTGCGGTGAGCGGGGGGCTATCAGATACGCAGTATTTT.

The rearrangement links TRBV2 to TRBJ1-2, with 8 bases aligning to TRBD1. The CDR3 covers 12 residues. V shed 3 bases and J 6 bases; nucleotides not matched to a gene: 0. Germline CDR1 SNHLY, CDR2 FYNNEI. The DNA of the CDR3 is TGTGCCAGCAGTGAGACAGGGGATGGCTACACCTTC. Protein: CASSETGDGYTF. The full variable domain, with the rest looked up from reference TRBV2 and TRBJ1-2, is EPEVTQTPSHQVTQMGQEVILRCVPISNHLYFYWYRQILGQKVEFLVSFYNNEISEKSEIFDDQFSVERPDGSNFTLKIRSTKLEDSAMYFCASSETGDGYTFGSGTRLTVV.

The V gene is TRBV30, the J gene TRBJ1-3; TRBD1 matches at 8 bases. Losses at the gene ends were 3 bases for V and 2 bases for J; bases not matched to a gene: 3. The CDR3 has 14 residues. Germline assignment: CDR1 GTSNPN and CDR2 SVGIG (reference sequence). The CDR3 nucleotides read TGTGCCTGGAGCGTGACAGGGGCTGGAAACACCATATATTTT. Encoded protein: CAWSVTGAGNTIYF.

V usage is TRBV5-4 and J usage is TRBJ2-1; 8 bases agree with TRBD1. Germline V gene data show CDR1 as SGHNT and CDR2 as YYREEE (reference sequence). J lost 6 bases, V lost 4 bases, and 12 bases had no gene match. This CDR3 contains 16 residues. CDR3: CASSPGTGALVNEQFF. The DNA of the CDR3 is TGTGCCAGCAGCCCCGGGACAGGAGCTTTGGTCAATGAGCAGTTCTTC. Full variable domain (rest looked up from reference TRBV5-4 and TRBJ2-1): ETGVTQSPTHLIKTRGQQVTLRCSSQSGHNTVSWYQQALGQGPQFIFQYYREEENGRGNFPPRFSGLQFPNYSSELNVNALELDDSALYLCASSPGTGALVNEQFFGPGTRLTVL.

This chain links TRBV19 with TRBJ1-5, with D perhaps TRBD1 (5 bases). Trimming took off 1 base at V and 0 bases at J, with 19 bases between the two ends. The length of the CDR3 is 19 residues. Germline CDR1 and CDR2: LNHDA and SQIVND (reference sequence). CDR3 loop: CASSIGQATDPYSNQPQHF. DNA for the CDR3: TGTGCCAGTAGTATAGGCCAAGCGACAGACCCATATAGCAATCAGCCCCAGCATTTT.

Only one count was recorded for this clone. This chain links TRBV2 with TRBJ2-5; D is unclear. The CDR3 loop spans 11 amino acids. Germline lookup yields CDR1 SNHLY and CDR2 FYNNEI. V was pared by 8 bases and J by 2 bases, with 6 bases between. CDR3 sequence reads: CASRRQETQYF. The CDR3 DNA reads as TGTGCCAGCCGGAGACAAGAGACCCAGTACTTC.

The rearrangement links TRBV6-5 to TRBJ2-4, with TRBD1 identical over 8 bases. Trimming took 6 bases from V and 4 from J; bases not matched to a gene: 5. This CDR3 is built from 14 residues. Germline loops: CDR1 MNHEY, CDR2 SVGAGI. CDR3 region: CASSEQGDKNIQYF. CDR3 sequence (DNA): TGTGCCAGCAGCGAACAGGGGGATAAAAACATTCAGTACTTC.

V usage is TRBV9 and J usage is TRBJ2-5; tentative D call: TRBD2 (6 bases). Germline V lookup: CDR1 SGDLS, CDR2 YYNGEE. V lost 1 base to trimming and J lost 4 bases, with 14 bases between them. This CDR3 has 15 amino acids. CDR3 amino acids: CASSVSPGVGETQYF. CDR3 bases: TGTGCCAGCAGCGTATCGCCGGGGGTGGGAGAGACCCAGTACTTC.

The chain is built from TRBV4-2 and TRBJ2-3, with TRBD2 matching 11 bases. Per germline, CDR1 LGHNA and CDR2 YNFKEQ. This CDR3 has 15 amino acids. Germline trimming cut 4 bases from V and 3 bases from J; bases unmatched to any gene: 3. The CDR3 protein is CASSLGTSGTDTQYF. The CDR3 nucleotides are TGTGCCAGCAGCCTCGGGACTAGCGGTACAGATACGCAGTATTTT.

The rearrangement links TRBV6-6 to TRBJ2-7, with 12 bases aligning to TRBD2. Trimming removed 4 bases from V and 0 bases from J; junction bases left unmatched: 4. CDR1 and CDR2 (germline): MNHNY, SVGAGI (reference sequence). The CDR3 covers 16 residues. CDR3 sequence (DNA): TGTGCCAGCAGTTCCCTAGCGGGGGGGATCTCCTACGAGCAGTACTTC. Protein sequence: CASSSLAGGISYEQYF.

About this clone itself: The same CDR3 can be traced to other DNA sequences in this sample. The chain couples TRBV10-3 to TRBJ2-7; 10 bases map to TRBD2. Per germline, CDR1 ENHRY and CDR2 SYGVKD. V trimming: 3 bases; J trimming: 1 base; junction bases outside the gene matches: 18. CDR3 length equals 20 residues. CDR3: CAISDSRLVSSGGYSYEQYF. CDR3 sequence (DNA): TGTGCCATCAGTGACTCTAGGTTGGTTTCTAGCGGGGGTTATTCCTACGAGCAGTACTTC.

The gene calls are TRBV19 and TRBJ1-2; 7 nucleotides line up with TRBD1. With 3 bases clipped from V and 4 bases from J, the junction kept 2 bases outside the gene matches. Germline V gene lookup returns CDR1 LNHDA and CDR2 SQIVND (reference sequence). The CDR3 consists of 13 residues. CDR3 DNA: TGTGCCAGTAGTATCGACAGGGTCTATGGCTACACCTTC. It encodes CASSIDRVYGYTF.

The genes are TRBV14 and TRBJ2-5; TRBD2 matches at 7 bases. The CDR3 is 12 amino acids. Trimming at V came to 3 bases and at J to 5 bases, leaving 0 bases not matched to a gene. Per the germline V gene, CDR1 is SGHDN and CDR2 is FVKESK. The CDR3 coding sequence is TGTGCCAGCAGCCAGGGGGGGGAGACCCAGTACTTC. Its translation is CASSQGGETQYF.

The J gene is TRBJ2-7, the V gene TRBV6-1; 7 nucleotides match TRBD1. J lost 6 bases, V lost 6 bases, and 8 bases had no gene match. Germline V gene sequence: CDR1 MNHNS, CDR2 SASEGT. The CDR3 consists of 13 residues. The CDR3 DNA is TGTGCCAGCAGGATAGGACAGGAGGCCGAGCAGTACTTC. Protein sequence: CASRIGQEAEQYF.

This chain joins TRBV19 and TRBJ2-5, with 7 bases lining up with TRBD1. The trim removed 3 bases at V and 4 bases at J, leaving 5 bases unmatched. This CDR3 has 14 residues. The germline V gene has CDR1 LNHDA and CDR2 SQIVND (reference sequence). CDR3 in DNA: TGTGCCAGTAGTATCACAGGGGTTCGAGAGACCCAGTACTTC. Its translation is CASSITGVRETQYF.

The CDR3: CASKDGARNEQFF. The DNA of the CDR3 is TGTGCCAGCAAGGATGGGGCTCGCAATGAGCAGTTCTTC. The V gene is TRBV6-5, the J gene TRBJ2-1; the D gene is possibly TRBD1 (5 bases). The CDR3 totals 13 residues. Germline loops: CDR1 MNHEY, CDR2 SVGAGI. With 7 bases removed from V and 6 bases from J, the gap between germline ends came to 13 bases.

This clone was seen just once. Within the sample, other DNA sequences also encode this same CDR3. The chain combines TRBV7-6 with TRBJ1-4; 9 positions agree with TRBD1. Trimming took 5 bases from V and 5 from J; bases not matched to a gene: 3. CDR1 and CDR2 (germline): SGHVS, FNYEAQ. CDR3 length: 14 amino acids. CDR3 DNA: TGTGCCAGCAGCCTAGGACAGGGGAATGAAAAACTGTTTTTT. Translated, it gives CASSLGQGNEKLFF.

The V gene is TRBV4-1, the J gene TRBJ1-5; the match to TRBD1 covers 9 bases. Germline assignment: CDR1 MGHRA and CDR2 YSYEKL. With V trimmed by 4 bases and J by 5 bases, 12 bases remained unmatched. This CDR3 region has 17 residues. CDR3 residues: CASSLLSGQGYDQPQHF. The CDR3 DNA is TGCGCCAGCAGCCTTCTTTCGGGACAGGGTTACGATCAGCCCCAGCATTTT.

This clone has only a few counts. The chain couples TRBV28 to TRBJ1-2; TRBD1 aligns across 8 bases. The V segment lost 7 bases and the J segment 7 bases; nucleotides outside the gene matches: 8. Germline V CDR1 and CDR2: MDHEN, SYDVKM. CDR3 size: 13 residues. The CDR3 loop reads CASKPWTGSGYTF. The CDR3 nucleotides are TGTGCCAGCAAACCATGGACAGGGAGTGGCTACACCTTC.

DNA of the CDR3: TGTGCCAGCAGCCCGTCAGGCAATTTTGGGACCCAGTACTTC. This sequence encodes CASSPSGNFGTQYF. V usage is TRBV7-9 and J usage is TRBJ2-5; D is unclear. Germline V lookup: CDR1 SEHNR, CDR2 FQNEAQ (reference sequence). The CDR3 covers 14 residues. V was cut by 5 bases and J by 7 bases, with 17 bases left in between.

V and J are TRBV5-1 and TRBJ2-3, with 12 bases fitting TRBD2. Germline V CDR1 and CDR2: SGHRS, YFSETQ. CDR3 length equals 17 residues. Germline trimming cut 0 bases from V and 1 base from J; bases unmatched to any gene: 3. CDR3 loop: CASSLGLAGARTDTQYF. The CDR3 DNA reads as TGCGCCAGCAGCTTGGGACTAGCGGGGGCCCGCACAGATACGCAGTATTTT.